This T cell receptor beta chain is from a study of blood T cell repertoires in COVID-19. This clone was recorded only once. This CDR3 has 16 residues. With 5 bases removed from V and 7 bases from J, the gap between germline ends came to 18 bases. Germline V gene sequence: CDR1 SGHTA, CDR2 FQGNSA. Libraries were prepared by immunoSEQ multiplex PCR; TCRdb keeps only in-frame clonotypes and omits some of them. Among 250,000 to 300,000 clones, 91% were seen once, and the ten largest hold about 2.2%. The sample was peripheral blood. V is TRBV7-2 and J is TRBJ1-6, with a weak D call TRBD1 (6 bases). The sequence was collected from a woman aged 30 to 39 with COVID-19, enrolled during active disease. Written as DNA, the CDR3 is TGTGCCAGCAGCCTGACGAGCGGGGGGCACAATTCACCCCTCCACTTT. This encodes CASSLTSGGHNSPLHF.